Listed below are T cell receptor beta chains from one sample, sequenced in a study of blood T cell repertoires in COVID-19. Assay: immunoSEQ multiplex PCR; the TCRdb copy retains only in-frame clones and omits some. The data hold more than 200,000 clones, with approximately 90% observed a single time. Sequencing was performed on PBMCs or T cells enriched from blood (not recorded which). The source is a woman younger than 45 with acute COVID-19. Both conserved end residues are part of each CDR3. Clone sizes are given selectively: once, few, many, or a class where the clone is expanded.

clone size,V gene,CDR3 protein
once,TRBV7-9,CASSLDRFKETQYF
NA,TRBV12-5,CASGPFSRGGFSGANVLTF
few,TRBV27,CASTGREYNSPLHF
NA,TRBV18,CASSPTGLGNQPQHF
few,TRBV5-6,CASSIRASGNYGYTF
NA,TRBV28,CASSEGQGDAETQYF
NA,TRBV20-1,CSARADNEQFF
NA,TRBV27,CASSLSTWGSKLFF
NA,TRBV27,CASRSSYNSPLHF
few,TRBV7-8,CASSLVRVPPGYGYTF
NA,TRBV7-2,CASSGSQGAKTQYF
NA,TRBV25-1,CASKPGGLAGEKGQYF
few,TRBV6-5,CASRPGQGVYGYTF
NA,TRBV6-2/TRBV6-3,CASSWGASVRLAVYNEQFF
NA,TRBV25-1,CASALIGVNEKLFF
NA,TRBV19,CASSIGLRSNQPQHF
NA,TRBV20-1,CSARQGAGAFF
NA,TRBV5-1,CASSRDRGRETQYF
NA,TRBV2,CASSKLGTGGNTGELFF
NA,TRBV28,CASSLSGQYYGYTF
few,TRBV10-1,CASSDGTSGRVGNEQYF
NA,TRBV28,CASSSYTDRAGEKLFF
once,TRBV11-3,CASSVGTGAAGELFF
NA,TRBV6-5,CASSYVGRGGHAEQFF
NA,TRBV19,CASRDRVNQPQHF
NA,TRBV14,CASSPVAGARNEQFF
once,TRBV6-2/TRBV6-3,CASSFEQYNEQFF
NA,TRBV9,CASSTRTQGFSGYTF
NA,TRBV7-2,CASSFDRFRVDTQYF
NA,TRBV5-5,CASRGEGSYNEQFF
NA,TRBV6-5,CASSSTRDSGTQYF
NA,TRBV2,CANADRDEKLFF
few,TRBV5-4,CASSLEPGYYEQYF
NA,TRBV11-2,CASSMDRGRPEKLFF
NA,TRBV29-1,CSVNRGGSDTEAFF
NA,TRBV6-4,CASSPLAGTELFF
NA,TRBV29-1,CSVDSLKMTDTQYF